This T cell receptor (beta chain) was sequenced in a study of OX40 agonist ivuxolimab in advanced cancers. Study-wide context: Patients were 82.7% male with ages roughly 20 to 90, mean 60. Of the patients, three showed partial responses, one with hepatocellular carcinoma and two with cutaneous melanoma.

V lost 1 base and J 6 bases, leaving 9 bases between the germline ends. The CDR3 totals 13 residues. Germline CDR1 is SNHLY and CDR2 is FYNNEI. Profiled with immunoSEQ multiplex PCR; TCRdb holds only in-frame clones, not every one. This sample has tens of thousands of clones, with 88% found just once. This sequence was found in an adult with an advanced solid tumor such as melanoma, head and neck, liver or kidney cancer. The chain links TRBV2 to TRBJ2-5; D remains unclear. Sequencing used CD4+ or CD8+ T cells sorted from blood, obtained in a trial of the OX40 agonist ivuxolimab. Here the CDR3 reads CASSEGTRQTQYF. The CDR3 DNA follows: TGTGCCAGCAGTGAAGGGACGAGGCAGACCCAGTACTTC. Combining the CDR3 with reference TRBV2 and TRBJ2-5 gives the whole variable domain EPEVTQTPSHQVTQMGQEVILRCVPISNHLYFYWYRQILGQKVEFLVSFYNNEISEKSEIFDDQFSVERPDGSNFTLKIRSTKLEDSAMYFCASSEGTRQTQYFGPGTRLLVL.